This TCR beta chain came from a study of blood T cell repertoires in COVID-19. The data were produced by immunoSEQ multiplex PCR, yet TCRdb's version contains in-frame clones alone and is incomplete. Of some 320,000 clones listed, 75% to 90% were seen once; the top ten hold 4% to 6%. Germline CDR1 SGHAT, CDR2 FQNNGV. CDR3 size: 17 residues. V was pared by 0 bases and J by 3 bases, with 6 bases of the junction left unmatched. This chain links TRBV11-2 with TRBJ2-7; 12 bases are shared with TRBD2. The sequencing input was PBMCs or T cells enriched from blood (not recorded which). This clonotype originated in a man aged 55 to 69 who had recovered from COVID-19. The CDR3 sequence: CASSLEGTSGPLYEQYF. The CDR3, as DNA: TGTGCCAGCAGCTTAGAAGGGACTAGCGGGCCTCTCTACGAGCAGTACTTC.